A single sample gave rise to the 28 T cell receptor beta chains below, sequenced in a study of cytomegalovirus exposure and HLA in healthy donors. PCR amplification relied on 60 Vbeta primers (plus 13 Jbeta primers). Produced via immunoSEQ multiplex PCR; TCRdb's table is partial and in-frame only. The listing records about 160,000 clones. Material for sequencing was PBMCs. The receptors were gathered from an older woman in good health and CMV-seronegative.

V and J are TRBV29-1 and TRBJ2-1; tentative D call: TRBD2 (5 bases). CDR3 length: 16 residues. Trimming removed 5 bases at V and 2 bases at J, with 19 bases between. Germline CDR1 and CDR2: SQVTM and ANQGSEA. The CDR3 is CSVPRREGEPYNEQFF. CDR3 nucleotides: TGCAGCGTTCCGAGAAGAGAGGGAGAGCCCTACAATGAGCAGTTCTTC.

The rearrangement joins TRBV6-1 to TRBJ2-2, with TRBD2 matching 8 bases. Germline values: CDR1 MNHNS, CDR2 SASEGT. This CDR3 has 15 residues. The J segment lost 6 bases and the V segment lost 10 bases, leaving 13 bases of the junction unmatched. The CDR3 spells CATSPTSGSPGELFF. Here the CDR3 DNA reads TGTGCCACCTCCCCGACCAGCGGGAGTCCCGGGGAGCTGTTTTTT.

The J gene is TRBJ1-2, the V gene TRBV11-2; D perhaps matches TRBD1 (5 bases). Trimming removed 5 bases from V and 8 bases from J, with 24 bases in between. The CDR3 sequence is 16 residues long. Germline V CDR1 and CDR2: SGHAT, FQNNGV. The CDR3 spells CASSPTTTAMYLGYTF. CDR3 DNA sequence: TGTGCCAGCAGCCCGACGACGACAGCCATGTATCTCGGCTACACCTTC.

The chain is built from TRBV19 and TRBJ1-1, with 8 bases matching TRBD1. The V gene's germline CDR1 is LNHDA and CDR2 SQIVND (reference sequence). The ends lost 3 bases at V and 6 bases at J; junction bases unmatched: 15. CDR3 length: 17 residues. The CDR3 coding sequence is TGTGCCAGTAGTATCTCAGGGGGCCGCAGGCCTGGCGCTGAAGCTTTCTTT. Translating gives CASSISGGRRPGAEAFF.

V is TRBV2 and J is TRBJ2-3; TRBD2 agrees at 11 bases. Trimming at V came to 10 bases and at J to 2 bases, leaving 11 bases not matched to a gene. Germline CDR1 SNHLY, CDR2 FYNNEI. The CDR3 sequence is 16 residues long. The DNA for the CDR3 is TGTGCCACCGCCCAGAATAGCGGGAGGGCCACAGATACGCAGTATTTT. It codes for CATAQNSGRATDTQYF.

The CDR3 sequence: CASTDRMDTQYF. The CDR3 DNA reads TGTGCCAGCACAGACAGGATGGATACGCAGTATTTT. This sequence joins TRBV6-5 and TRBJ2-3, with a tentative D call TRBD1 (6 bases). CDR1 is MNHEY and CDR2 is SVGAGI in the germline V gene. Trimming pared 7 bases from V and 6 bases from J, leaving 11 bases between. The CDR3 is 12 amino acids.

The chain joins TRBV7-8 to TRBJ2-7; TRBD2 aligns across 10 bases. From germline, CDR1 is SGHVS and CDR2 FQNEAQ. V was clipped by 7 bases and J by 10 bases; unmatched bases: 7. This CDR3 has 12 residues. The CDR3 DNA reads TGTGCCAGCACGGGACTAGCGACAGTTCAGTACTTC. Translation gives CASTGLATVQYF.

The chain carries TRBV11-3 and TRBJ2-5, with 8 bases matching TRBD1. Germline V gene sequence: CDR1 SGHNT, CDR2 YENEEA. J was trimmed by 1 base and V by 4 bases; bases with no gene match: 5. CDR3 length: 15 amino acids. CDR3 in amino acids: CASSSRTGSQETQYF. DNA for the CDR3: TGTGCCAGCAGCTCCCGGACAGGGAGCCAAGAGACCCAGTACTTC.

This sequence joins TRBV10-3 and TRBJ1-2; the match to TRBD1 covers 11 bases. J lost 6 bases, V lost 5 bases, and 2 bases had no gene match. CDR3 length: 13 amino acids. Germline CDR1 reads ENHRY; CDR2 reads SYGVKD. CDR3 DNA: TGTGCCATCAGTAAGGGACAGGGGGATGGCTACACCTTC. Residues: CAISKGQGDGYTF.

V is TRBV6-4 and J is TRBJ1-1; no clear D gene. The CDR3 has 14 residues. From germline, CDR1 is MRHNA and CDR2 SNTAGT. V was pared by 7 bases and J by 1 base, with 13 bases between. The CDR3 nucleotides are TGTGCCAGCAACCGTAGCTTCAGGAACACTGAAGCTTTCTTT. The encoded protein is CASNRSFRNTEAFF.

V is TRBV7-2 and J is TRBJ2-7; a possible D gene is TRBD2 (6 bases). Germline V gene data show CDR1 as SGHTA and CDR2 as FQGNSA. This CDR3 is 14 amino acids long. With 1 base removed from V and 1 base from J, the gap between germline ends came to 8 bases. The CDR3 spells CASSLGGASYEQYF. The CDR3 coding sequence is TGTGCCAGCAGCTTAGGCGGGGCTTCCTACGAGCAGTACTTC.

The V gene is TRBV11-2, the J gene TRBJ1-5; D is perhaps TRBD1 (5 bases). CDR1 is SGHAT and CDR2 is FQNNGV in the germline V gene. Deletions cut 1 base from V and 11 bases from J, with 15 bases between. The CDR3 extends over 14 amino acids. Written as DNA, the CDR3 is TGTGCCAGCAGCTTAGGGGGGGGGTTTGCGTCCCAGCATTTT. Translating it yields CASSLGGGFASQHF. Looking up the rest from reference TRBV11-2 and TRBJ1-5 gives the full variable domain: EAGVAQSPRYKIIEKRQSVAFWCNPISGHATLYWYQQILGQGPKLLIQFQNNGVVDDSQLPKDRFSAERLKGVDSTLKIQPAKLEDSAVYLCASSLGGGFASQHFGDGTRLSIL.

CDR3 nucleotide sequence: TGTGCCAGCAGGCGGGACAGGTCCGATCAGCCCCAGCATTTT. It yields the protein CASRRDRSDQPQHF. This chain uses TRBV2 with TRBJ1-5; 8 bases are a match to TRBD1. The length of the CDR3 is 14 residues. Per germline, CDR1 SNHLY and CDR2 FYNNEI. With 6 bases clipped from V and 5 bases from J, the junction kept 6 bases outside the gene matches.

J is TRBJ1-6 and V is TRBV5-6; TRBD1 aligns across 10 bases. With V trimmed by 4 bases and J by 13 bases, 11 bases remained unmatched. Germline V gives CDR1 SGHDT, CDR2 YYEEEE. This CDR3 spans 15 amino acids. The DNA for the CDR3 is TGTGCCAGCAGCCCCGGACAGGGGGGACGCAGGCCCCTCCACTTT. Translating gives CASSPGQGGRRPLHF.

This chain joins TRBV29-1 and TRBJ2-3, with D possibly TRBD1 on 6 matching bases. The CDR3 sequence is 15 residues long. V lost 7 bases and J 3 bases, leaving 20 bases between the germline ends. Per germline, CDR1 SQVTM and CDR2 ANQGSEA. The CDR3 coding sequence is TGCAGCGCACCACCCCAGGGGATGAGGACAGATACGCAGTATTTT. As protein: CSAPPQGMRTDTQYF.

The chain has TRBV4-1 and TRBJ2-1; D is possibly TRBD1 (5 bases). V lost 4 bases to trimming and J lost 4 bases, with 14 bases between them. Germline CDR1 reads MGHRA; CDR2 reads YSYEKL. The CDR3 consists of 15 residues. CDR3 nucleotides: TGCGCCAGCAGCCTACAGTTGGGGCCATACAATGAGCAGTTCTTC. It is translated as CASSLQLGPYNEQFF.

The chain carries TRBV27 and TRBJ1-5; 7 nucleotides line up with TRBD1. V dropped 3 bases and J dropped 3; count of bases not matched to a gene: 8. Germline CDR1 is MNHEY and CDR2 is SMNVEV (reference sequence). The CDR3 spans 16 residues. The CDR3 loop is CASSFISGGVNQPQHF. The CDR3 nucleotides read TGTGCCAGCAGTTTTATCTCAGGGGGTGTCAATCAGCCCCAGCATTTT.

J is TRBJ2-7 and V is TRBV15; D possibly corresponds to TRBD1 (6 bases). This CDR3 contains 13 residues. Trimming stripped 3 bases from V and 3 bases from J, with 9 bases between. Germline CDR1 is LNHNV and CDR2 is YYDKDF (reference sequence). The CDR3 spells CATSRGRGYEQYF. DNA of the CDR3: TGTGCCACCAGCAGGGGCAGGGGCTACGAGCAGTACTTC.

The chain recombines TRBV15 with TRBJ1-5, with D unresolved. This CDR3 contains 15 residues. V lost 3 bases to trimming and J lost 2 bases, with 11 bases between them. The germline V gene encodes CDR1 LNHNV and CDR2 YYDKDF (reference sequence). For the CDR3, the DNA is TGTGCCACCAGCAGGCCTCCGCAGGGCAATCAGCCCCAGCATTTT. Protein product: CATSRPPQGNQPQHF.

This chain uses TRBV27 with TRBJ1-1; TRBD1 matches at 9 bases. Germline CDR1 is MNHEY and CDR2 is SMNVEV (reference sequence). V was pared by 2 bases and J by 4 bases, with 5 bases of the junction left unmatched. The length of the CDR3 is 15 residues. The CDR3 DNA reads TGTGCCAGCAGTTTAAAGACAGGGGGTGGCACTGAAGCTTTCTTT. Protein product: CASSLKTGGGTEAFF.

The chain carries TRBV27 and TRBJ1-2, with a weak D call TRBD1 (6 bases). Germline V CDR1 and CDR2: MNHEY, SMNVEV (reference sequence). Trimming cost V 4 bases and J 4 bases, with 10 bases left between them. The CDR3 consists of 13 residues. The CDR3: CASSSDSLYGYTF. CDR3 DNA sequence: TGTGCCAGCAGTTCGGACAGCCTCTATGGCTACACCTTC.

The chain recombines TRBV7-9 with TRBJ1-1; no definite D call. The germline V gene has CDR1 SEHNR and CDR2 FQNEAQ (reference sequence). Trimming removed 4 bases from V and 5 bases from J, with 17 bases in between. The CDR3 runs to 15 residues. CDR3 region: CASSSTGGRGTEAFF. The CDR3 DNA sequence: TGTGCCAGCAGCTCGACGGGAGGGCGTGGGACTGAAGCTTTCTTT.

The chain joins TRBV5-1 to TRBJ1-2, with D perhaps matching TRBD1 (6 bases). Trimming removed 2 bases at V and 0 bases at J, with 17 bases between. The CDR3 covers 17 residues. Germline-derived CDR1 and CDR2 are SGHRS and YFSETQ. The CDR3 protein is CASSLHPRDTSNYGYTF. The CDR3 coding sequence is TGCGCCAGCAGCTTACATCCCCGGGACACTTCTAACTATGGCTACACCTTC.

The CDR3 is CASSLRTGKDTQYF. CDR3 DNA: TGTGCCAGCAGCCTTCGGACAGGGAAGGATACGCAGTATTTT. This chain uses TRBV4-2 with TRBJ2-3, with TRBD1 identical over 8 bases. There are 14 residues in the CDR3. The germline CDR1 and CDR2 sequences are LGHNA and YNFKEQ. J lost 6 bases, V lost 4 bases, and 6 bases had no gene match.

The V call is TRBV7-9, the J call TRBJ2-2, with D perhaps TRBD2 (5 bases). Trimming stripped 1 base from V and 1 base from J, with 7 bases between. Germline lookup yields CDR1 SEHNR and CDR2 FQNEAQ (reference sequence). The CDR3 covers 15 residues. CDR3 in amino acids: CASSLGGGNTGELFF. The CDR3 nucleotides are TGTGCCAGCAGCTTAGGTGGAGGGAACACCGGGGAGCTGTTTTTT.

CDR3 loop: CASSLRSTAGYTF. Here the CDR3 DNA reads TGTGCCAGCAGCCTAAGGTCCACAGCCGGCTACACCTTC. The V call is TRBV7-2, the J call TRBJ1-2; D gene ambiguous. The CDR3 is made up of 13 amino acids. The germline V and J ends were trimmed by 5 bases and 8 bases, with 15 bases remaining between them. Germline values: CDR1 SGHTA, CDR2 FQGNSA. Full variable domain (outside the CDR3, taken from reference TRBV7-2 and TRBJ1-2): GAGVSQSPSNKVTEKGKDVELRCDPISGHTALYWYRQSLGQGLEFLIYFQGNSAPDKSGLPSDRFSAERTGGSVSTLTIQRTQQEDSAVYLCASSLRSTAGYTFGSGTRLTVV.

This chain joins TRBV9 and TRBJ2-7; TRBD1 is a possible D gene (5 bases). Trimming stripped 3 bases from V and 0 bases from J, with 13 bases between. Looked up from germline, CDR1 is SGDLS and CDR2 is YYNGEE. This CDR3 is 15 amino acids long. The CDR3 is CASSETGQYSYEQYF. DNA for the CDR3: TGTGCCAGCAGCGAAACAGGCCAGTACTCCTACGAGCAGTACTTC.

The V and J genes are TRBV4-3 and TRBJ2-7, with D possibly being TRBD1 (5 bases). Germline-derived CDR1 and CDR2 are LGHNA and YSLEER. This CDR3 has 14 residues. Trimming stripped 1 base from V and 7 bases from J, with 14 bases between. The CDR3: CASSQAPRVGEQYF. Here the CDR3 DNA reads TGCGCCAGCAGCCAAGCTCCCAGGGTGGGGGAGCAGTACTTC.